The subject of this entry is one T cell receptor (beta chain). The data were obtained in a study of blood T cell repertoires in COVID-19. Across the whole study: PBMCs, B-cell-depleted T cells, or T cells were the source of the cDNA or gDNA that made up the material.

Per the authors' pipeline: It was from reference gene primer amplification that nucleated cell counts were estimated. Using immunoSEQ multiplex PCR, the repertoire was profiled, and TCRdb retains in-frame clones only, with some absent. V and J calls and clone size come straight from that table; D and trimming were deduced from the DNA. In the table there are under 300,000 clones, 70% to 90% of which are singletons. CDR1 is LGHNA and CDR2 is YSLEER in the germline V gene. The V gene end was trimmed by 3 bases and the J gene end by 3 bases; junction bases not matched to a gene: 5. The CDR3 contains 15 residues.

This chain joins TRBV4-3 and TRBJ2-7, with TRBD1 identical over 10 bases. The clonotype originates from a middle-aged woman who had recovered from COVID-19. Material: peripheral blood. The CDR3 spells CASSQTDRGIYEQYF. In DNA form, the CDR3 reads TGCGCCAGCAGCCAGACGGACAGGGGGATCTACGAGCAGTACTTC.